Listed below are T cell receptor beta chains from one sample, sequenced in a study of identical twins. TCRdb passed the 5' RACE reads through MiXCR, listing each CDR3 protein once. The repertoire holds some 1,700,000 distinct CDR3 sequences, with about 32% as singletons. Specimen: cord blood. These receptors were taken from a newborn girl in good health. Each CDR3 is given with its conserved first and last residue. The D gene is left open where the match is weak. The size entry is marked missing in some rows and otherwise reads once, few, many or a size class.

clone size: few; D gene: NA; J gene: TRBJ2-7; V gene: TRBV28; CDR3 protein: CASSLDRLHEQYF; CDR3 DNA: TGTGCCAGCAGTTTGGACCGTCTCCACGAGCAGTACTTC
clone size: few; D gene: TRBD1; J gene: TRBJ1-2; V gene: TRBV11-2; CDR3 protein: CASSHLKEGALGYTF; CDR3 DNA: TGTGCCAGCAGCCATCTAAAGGAGGGGGCGCTTGGCTACACCTTC
clone size: NA; D gene: TRBD1; J gene: TRBJ1-4; V gene: TRBV7-6; CDR3 protein: CASSLAPGQAPNEKLFF; CDR3 DNA: TGTGCCAGCAGCTTGGCCCCGGGACAGGCGCCTAATGAAAAACTGTTTTTT
clone size: NA; D gene: NA; J gene: TRBJ1-2; V gene: TRBV14; CDR3 protein: CASSRTRGLQGYTF; CDR3 DNA: TGTGCCAGCAGCCGAACTCGGGGGCTTCAAGGCTACACCTTC
clone size: NA; D gene: NA; J gene: TRBJ2-7; V gene: TRBV6-5; CDR3 protein: CASSSLARAYNEQYF; CDR3 DNA: TGTGCCAGCAGTTCCCTCGCCAGGGCCTACAATGAGCAGTACTTC
clone size: few; D gene: NA; J gene: TRBJ2-1; V gene: TRBV7-2; CDR3 protein: CASSLAAPASNEQFF; CDR3 DNA: TGTGCCAGCAGCTTAGCCGCTCCTGCCTCCAATGAGCAGTTCTTC
clone size: NA; D gene: TRBD1; J gene: TRBJ1-5; V gene: TRBV20-1; CDR3 protein: CSAKIRDRGFQPQHF; CDR3 DNA: TGCAGTGCTAAGATCCGGGACAGGGGGTTTCAGCCCCAGCATTTT
clone size: NA; D gene: NA; J gene: TRBJ2-6; V gene: TRBV3-1; CDR3 protein: CASSQDVATQTGANVLTF; CDR3 DNA: TGTGCCAGCAGCCAAGACGTCGCAACCCAAACTGGGGCCAACGTCCTGACTTTC
clone size: few; D gene: NA; J gene: TRBJ2-1; V gene: TRBV11-2; CDR3 protein: CASSLVSRNNEQFF; CDR3 DNA: TGTGCCAGCAGCTTAGTTTCGCGGAACAATGAGCAGTTCTTC
clone size: few; D gene: NA; J gene: TRBJ2-1; V gene: TRBV5-4; CDR3 protein: CASSLVPGDNEQFF; CDR3 DNA: TGTGCCAGCAGCCTCGTGCCGGGGGATAATGAGCAGTTCTTC
clone size: few; D gene: TRBD2; J gene: TRBJ2-1; V gene: TRBV7-9; CDR3 protein: CASSLGSGGRNEQFF; CDR3 DNA: TGTGCCAGCAGCTTAGGTAGCGGGGGCCGCAATGAGCAGTTCTTC
clone size: NA; D gene: TRBD1; J gene: TRBJ2-3; V gene: TRBV18; CDR3 protein: CASSRRDRLTDTQYF; CDR3 DNA: TGTGCCAGCTCACGCCGGGACAGGCTCACAGATACGCAGTATTTT
clone size: NA; D gene: NA; J gene: TRBJ1-1; V gene: TRBV27; CDR3 protein: CASSPVNMPRNTEAFF; CDR3 DNA: TGTGCCAGCAGTCCCGTTAATATGCCCAGGAACACTGAAGCTTTCTTT
clone size: many; D gene: TRBD1; J gene: TRBJ2-1; V gene: TRBV29-1; CDR3 protein: CSAGDRGNEQFF; CDR3 DNA: TGCAGCGCAGGCGACAGGGGGAATGAGCAGTTCTTC
clone size: many; D gene: TRBD2; J gene: TRBJ2-3; V gene: TRBV12-3/TRBV12-4; CDR3 protein: CASSLSATSGGTDTQYF; CDR3 DNA: TGTGCCAGCAGTTTATCCGCGACTAGCGGGGGCACAGATACGCAGTATTTT
clone size: few; D gene: TRBD1; J gene: TRBJ2-7; V gene: TRBV6-6; CDR3 protein: CASSLDRGEDEQYF; CDR3 DNA: TGTGCCAGCAGTTTAGACAGGGGAGAGGACGAGCAGTACTTC
clone size: few; D gene: TRBD2; J gene: TRBJ2-5; V gene: TRBV4-1; CDR3 protein: CASSPPGLARETQYF; CDR3 DNA: TGCGCCAGCAGCCCTCCGGGACTAGCGAGGGAGACCCAGTACTTC
clone size: few; D gene: NA; J gene: TRBJ2-7; V gene: TRBV4-1; CDR3 protein: CASSFRGFKGYEQYF; CDR3 DNA: TGCGCCAGCAGTTTTAGGGGATTTAAAGGCTACGAGCAGTACTTC
clone size: NA; D gene: NA; J gene: TRBJ2-1; V gene: TRBV3-1; CDR3 protein: CAGSQAHEQFF; CDR3 DNA: TGTGCCGGCAGCCAAGCTCATGAGCAGTTCTTC
clone size: NA; D gene: TRBD2; J gene: TRBJ2-7; V gene: TRBV4-1; CDR3 protein: CASSQDNLAGSEEQYF; CDR3 DNA: TGCGCCAGCAGCCAAGATAACCTAGCGGGAAGCGAGGAGCAGTACTTC
clone size: few; D gene: TRBD2; J gene: TRBJ2-7; V gene: TRBV7-2; CDR3 protein: CASSLSGSQYEQYF; CDR3 DNA: TGTGCCAGCAGCCTTAGCGGGAGTCAGTACGAGCAGTACTTC
clone size: NA; D gene: NA; J gene: TRBJ2-6; V gene: TRBV6-5; CDR3 protein: CASSFRQAANVLTF; CDR3 DNA: TGTGCCAGCAGTTTCCGACAGGCGGCCAACGTCCTGACTTTC
clone size: NA; D gene: TRBD1; J gene: TRBJ1-1; V gene: TRBV7-9; CDR3 protein: CASSSRTGVVTEAFF; CDR3 DNA: TGTGCCAGCAGCTCACGGACAGGGGTGGTCACTGAAGCTTTCTTT
clone size: few; D gene: NA; J gene: TRBJ1-1; V gene: TRBV10-3; CDR3 protein: CAISESGETEAFF; CDR3 DNA: TGTGCCATCAGTGAGTCGGGCGAGACTGAAGCTTTCTTT
clone size: many; D gene: TRBD1; J gene: TRBJ2-3; V gene: TRBV12-5; CDR3 protein: CASGLSQGDVTDTQYF; CDR3 DNA: TGTGCTAGTGGTTTGTCCCAGGGGGACGTCACAGATACGCAGTATTTT
clone size: once; D gene: TRBD2; J gene: TRBJ2-3; V gene: TRBV7-2; CDR3 protein: CASSLVASGGRTDTQYF; CDR3 DNA: TGTGCCAGCAGCTTAGTGGCTAGCGGGGGCCGCACAGATACGCAGTATTTT
clone size: many; D gene: NA; J gene: TRBJ1-6; V gene: TRBV21-1; CDR3 protein: CASSGQGFPCSYNSPLHF; CDR3 DNA: TGTGCCAGCAGCGGACAGGGGTTTCCTTGCTCCTATAATTCACCCCTCCACTTT
clone size: NA; D gene: NA; J gene: TRBJ2-1; V gene: TRBV20-1; CDR3 protein: CSPLRAHNEQFF; CDR3 DNA: TGCAGCCCTCTACGAGCGCACAATGAGCAGTTCTTC
clone size: NA; D gene: NA; J gene: TRBJ1-2; V gene: TRBV4-1; CDR3 protein: CASSQDRVLYGYTF; CDR3 DNA: TGCGCCAGCAGCCAAGACAGGGTACTCTATGGCTACACCTTC
clone size: NA; D gene: TRBD1; J gene: TRBJ2-4; V gene: TRBV7-9; CDR3 protein: CASSRTGQGAREQYF; CDR3 DNA: TGTGCCAGCAGCCGGACGGGACAGGGGGCAAGGGAGCAGTACTTC
clone size: NA; D gene: NA; J gene: TRBJ1-1; V gene: TRBV12-3/TRBV12-4; CDR3 protein: CASSFRARGTEAFF; CDR3 DNA: TGTGCCAGCAGTTTCCGGGCACGGGGGACTGAAGCTTTCTTT
clone size: NA; D gene: NA; J gene: TRBJ2-7; V gene: TRBV7-9; CDR3 protein: CASLITGRSYNEQYF; CDR3 DNA: TGTGCCAGCCTAATAACCGGAAGATCCTACAATGAGCAGTACTTC
clone size: few; D gene: NA; J gene: TRBJ2-3; V gene: TRBV7-6; CDR3 protein: CASSAYRTPSTDTQYF; CDR3 DNA: TGTGCCAGCAGCGCCTACAGAACTCCTAGCACAGATACGCAGTATTTT
clone size: NA; D gene: TRBD1; J gene: TRBJ1-2; V gene: TRBV6-5; CDR3 protein: CAGSYRGSQVGNRLYGYTF; CDR3 DNA: TGTGCCGGCAGTTACAGGGGATCGCAGGTGGGGAATAGGCTCTATGGCTACACCTTC
clone size: few; D gene: TRBD2; J gene: TRBJ2-1; V gene: TRBV20-1; CDR3 protein: CSARDISAGGRYNEQFF; CDR3 DNA: TGCAGTGCTAGAGATATCTCCGCGGGGGGGCGCTACAATGAGCAGTTCTTC
clone size: few; D gene: NA; J gene: TRBJ1-2; V gene: TRBV27; CDR3 protein: CASSLSIDYGYTF; CDR3 DNA: TGTGCCAGCAGTTTATCGATTGACTATGGCTACACCTTC